This T cell receptor beta chain was identified during a study of long-term antiretroviral therapy in people with HIV. Study results and limitations: Blood obtained between about 2004 and 2017 may reflect older ART regimens. Repertoires in HIV (unlike those of controls) had narrower CDR3 length ranges.

V lost 6 bases to trimming and J lost 4 bases, with 10 bases between them. CDR3 length: 13 residues. Germline V gene sequence: CDR1 SNHLY, CDR2 FYNNEI. Points on this clone: Its antigen is currently unknown.

At the survey level, the v3.0 immunoSEQ assay was run. Only in-frame clones appear in the TCRdb table, and some are missing; sequencing was by immunoSEQ multiplex PCR. The top ten clones hold about 9% of a sample with 15,000 to 20,000 clones, more than 85% of them seen once. The source of this sequence is a man in his 60s with HIV. Sequenced here: unsorted PBMCs, sampled 0.3 years after starting antiretroviral therapy. The rearrangement uses TRBV2 and TRBJ1-5; D perhaps matches TRBD1 (6 bases). The CDR3 here is CASRSTGNQPQHF. CDR3 sequence (DNA): TGTGCCAGCAGATCAACAGGGAATCAGCCCCAGCATTTT. The entire variable domain, with the rest obtained from reference TRBV2 and TRBJ1-5, is as follows: EPEVTQTPSHQVTQMGQEVILRCVPISNHLYFYWYRQILGQKVEFLVSFYNNEISEKSEIFDDQFSVERPDGSNFTLKIRSTKLEDSAMYFCASRSTGNQPQHFGDGTRLSIL.